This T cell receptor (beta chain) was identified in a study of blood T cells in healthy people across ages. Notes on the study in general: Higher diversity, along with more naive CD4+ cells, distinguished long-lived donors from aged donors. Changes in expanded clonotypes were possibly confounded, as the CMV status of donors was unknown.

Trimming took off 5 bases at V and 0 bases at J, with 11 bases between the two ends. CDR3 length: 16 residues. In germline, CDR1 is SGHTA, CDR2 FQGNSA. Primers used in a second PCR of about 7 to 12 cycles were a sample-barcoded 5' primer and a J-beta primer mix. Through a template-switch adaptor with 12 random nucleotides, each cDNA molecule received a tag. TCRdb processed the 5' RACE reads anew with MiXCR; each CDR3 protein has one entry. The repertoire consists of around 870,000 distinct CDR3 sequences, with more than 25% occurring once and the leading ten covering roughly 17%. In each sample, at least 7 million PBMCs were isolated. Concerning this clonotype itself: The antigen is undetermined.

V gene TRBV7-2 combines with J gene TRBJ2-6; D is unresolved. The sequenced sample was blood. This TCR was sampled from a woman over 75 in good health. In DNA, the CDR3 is TGTGCCAGCAGCCCCCCGGTAGGCTCTGGGGCCAACGTCCTGACTTTC. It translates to CASSPPVGSGANVLTF.